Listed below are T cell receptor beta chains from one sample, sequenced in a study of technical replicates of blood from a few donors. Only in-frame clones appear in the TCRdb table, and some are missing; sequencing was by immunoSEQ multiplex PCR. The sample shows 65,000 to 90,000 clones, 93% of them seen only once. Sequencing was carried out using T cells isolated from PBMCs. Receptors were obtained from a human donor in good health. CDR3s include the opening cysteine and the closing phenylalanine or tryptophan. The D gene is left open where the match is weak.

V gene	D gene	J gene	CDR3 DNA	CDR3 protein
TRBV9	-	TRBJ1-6	TGTGCCAGCAGCGTCGGGCAGGGTGATTCACCCCTCCACTTT	CASSVGQGDSPLHF
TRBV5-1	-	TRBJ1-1	TGCGCCAGCAGCCAACTTGGGGGGATGAACACTGAAGCTTTCTTT	CASSQLGGMNTEAFF
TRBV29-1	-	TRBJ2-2	TGCAGCGTTGGAATCCTCGACACAGCCGGGGAGCTGTTTTTT	CSVGILDTAGELFF
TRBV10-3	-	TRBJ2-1	TGTGCCATCAGTGATCACCGGGGTCCGAAGAGCTCCTACAATGAGCAGTTCTTC	CAISDHRGPKSSYNEQFF
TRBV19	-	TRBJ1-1	TGTGCCAGTAGTATGGCGGACAGATTGAACACTGAAGCTTTCTTT	CASSMADRLNTEAFF
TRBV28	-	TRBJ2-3	TGTGCCAGCAGTTTATCCGGTTATGGCGGGGTTAGGGATACGCAGTATTTT	CASSLSGYGGVRDTQYF
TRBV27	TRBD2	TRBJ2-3	TGTGCCAGCAGTTACGGACTAGCGGAGATTATAAGAAGCACAGATACGCAGTATTTT	CASSYGLAEIIRSTDTQYF
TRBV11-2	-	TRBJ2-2	TGTGCCAGCAGCTTCTCTGACGGGAGCCCCGGGGAGCTGTTTTTT	CASSFSDGSPGELFF
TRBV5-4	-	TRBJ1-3	TGTGCCAGCAGCTTGGCCGCCGGAAGGAGCTCTGGAAACACCATATATTTT	CASSLAAGRSSGNTIYF
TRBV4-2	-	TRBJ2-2	TGTGCCAGCAGCCAAGAGGCCTACGGAGACCGTGGGGAGCTGTTTTTT	CASSQEAYGDRGELFF
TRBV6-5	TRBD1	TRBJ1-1	TGTGCCAGCAGTTACGGGACAGCGAACACTGAAGCTTTCTTT	CASSYGTANTEAFF